This record covers a single T cell receptor beta chain. Its antigen remains unidentified. The data originate from a study of blood T cells in healthy people across ages. This CDR3 is 16 amino acids long. Germline values: CDR1 SNHLY, CDR2 FYNNEI. J gave up 0 bases and V 6 bases, and 9 bases lay outside the gene matches. Primers used in a second PCR of roughly 7 to 11 cycles were a sample-barcoded 5' primer and a J-beta primer mix. In TCRdb, the 5' RACE reads were re-called with MiXCR into one record per CDR3 protein. The sample records roughly 800,000 distinct CDR3 sequences, more than 20% being singletons. The study's findings and limits: Per million T cells, the diversity of TCR beta decreased roughly linearly as age advanced.

These data also formed part of another study, on T cells of mothers and their children. This second study notes: A few healthy Caucasian mothers served as donors, and their six children did as well.

Sequencing used blood. V usage is TRBV2 and J usage is TRBJ2-3; 7 nucleotides line up with TRBD1. The sequence was obtained from a boy aged 5-17 years in good health. CDR3 sequence: CASSDGQAASTDTQYF. CDR3 bases: TGTGCCAGCAGCGACGGACAGGCCGCAAGCACAGATACGCAGTATTTT.